The 32 T cell receptor beta chains below were found in one sample sequenced in a study of blood T cell repertoires in COVID-19. Generated by immunoSEQ multiplex PCR, the TCRdb table keeps only in-frame clones and is missing some. Counted here are over 200,000 clones, roughly 80% occurring once; the ten biggest clones make up around 4.4%. Sequencing used peripheral blood. These receptors came from a man aged 50-60 years with active or convalescent COVID-19.

The genes are TRBV18 and TRBJ1-4; 10 bases are a match to TRBD1. Germline lookup yields CDR1 KGHSH and CDR2 LQKENI. The CDR3 contains 15 residues. The J segment lost 7 bases and the V segment lost 6 bases, leaving 8 bases of the junction unmatched. The CDR3 DNA follows: TGTGCCAGCTCGCCCGACAGGGGGCAAAGTGAAAAACTGTTTTTT. This sequence encodes CASSPDRGQSEKLFF.

V and J are TRBV3-1 (or the pseudogene TRBV3-2) and TRBJ2-7; 9 bases are a match to TRBD1. This CDR3 spans 17 amino acids. Losses at the gene ends were 0 bases for V and 1 base for J; bases not matched to a gene: 7. Germline CDR1 reads LGHDT; CDR2 reads YNNKEL (reference sequence). The CDR3 bases are TGTGCCAGCAGCCAAGATCTCCCCGGACAGGGGTCCTACGAGCAGTACTTC. This sequence encodes CASSQDLPGQGSYEQYF.

This clone came up once. This chain joins TRBV2 and TRBJ1-4; D unresolved. The V end was cut by 6 bases, the J end by 0 bases, with 14 bases between. Germline CDR1 and CDR2: SNHLY and FYNNEI. This CDR3 has 16 residues. CDR3 residues: CASRPSEGATNEKLFF. The CDR3 DNA reads TGTGCCAGCAGACCCAGTGAGGGTGCAACTAATGAAAAACTGTTTTTT.

The chain is built from TRBV18 and TRBJ1-1; D perhaps matches TRBD1 (5 bases). The V end was cut by 6 bases, the J end by 3 bases, with 11 bases between. CDR1 is KGHSH, CDR2 LQKENI, per germline. The CDR3 consists of 13 residues. CDR3 sequence reads: CASSLGQDTEAFF. The CDR3 DNA is TGTGCCAGCTCCTTGGGGCAAGACACTGAAGCTTTCTTT.

The gene calls are TRBV4-2 and TRBJ1-4; D possibly corresponds to TRBD1 (5 bases). Trimming removed 0 bases at V and 13 bases at J, with 21 bases between. Germline V gene sequence: CDR1 LGHNA, CDR2 YNFKEQ. The CDR3 totals 16 residues. Here the CDR3 reads CASSQDHGAVLAVLFF. CDR3 nucleotides: TGTGCCAGCAGCCAAGATCATGGGGCGGTCTTGGCGGTACTGTTTTTT.

The chain combines TRBV7-8 with TRBJ2-3; possible D gene TRBD2, 5 bases. The CDR3 is 12 residues long. Germline V gene sequence: CDR1 SGHVS, CDR2 FQNEAQ. Deletions cut 3 bases from V and 6 bases from J, with 7 bases between. CDR3 sequence reads: CASSFGGDTQYF. The CDR3, as DNA: TGTGCCAGCAGCTTTGGCGGGGATACGCAGTATTTT. Variable domain in full (rest from reference TRBV7-8 and TRBJ2-3): GAGVSQSPRYKVAKRGQDVALRCDPISGHVSLFWYQQALGQGPEFLTYFQNEAQLDKSGLPSDRFFAERPEGSVSTLKIQRTQQEDSAVYLCASSFGGDTQYFGPGTRLTVL.

The chain is built from TRBV20-1 and TRBJ1-2; D is undetermined. Germline lookup yields CDR1 DFQATT and CDR2 SNEGSKA (reference sequence). The CDR3 runs to 10 residues. Trimming pared 3 bases from V and 8 bases from J, leaving 7 bases between. This chain's CDR3 is CSASERGYTF. As DNA, the CDR3 is TGCAGTGCTAGTGAACGGGGCTACACCTTC.

The CDR3 spells CASSPGERVLAATDTQYF. The CDR3, as DNA: TGTGCCAGCAGTCCGGGGGAAAGGGTACTAGCGGCGACAGATACGCAGTATTTT. The chain has TRBV9 and TRBJ2-3; 8 bases are a match to TRBD2. There are 18 residues in the CDR3. Germline trimming cut 5 bases from V and 3 bases from J; bases unmatched to any gene: 17. Germline values: CDR1 SGDLS, CDR2 YYNGEE.

This clone was recorded a few times. The chain combines TRBV2 with TRBJ2-7; D is perhaps TRBD2 (7 bases). CDR3 length: 14 residues. V was cut by 1 base and J by 5 bases, with 12 bases left in between. Germline CDR1 and CDR2: SNHLY and FYNNEI. As DNA, the CDR3 is TGTGCCAGCAGTGAAGATTGGGGGGGCGACGAGCAGTACTTC. Translating gives CASSEDWGGDEQYF. Complete variable domain (other parts from reference TRBV2 and TRBJ2-7): EPEVTQTPSHQVTQMGQEVILRCVPISNHLYFYWYRQILGQKVEFLVSFYNNEISEKSEIFDDQFSVERPDGSNFTLKIRSTKLEDSAMYFCASSEDWGGDEQYFGPGTRLTVT.

This sequence joins TRBV10-3 and TRBJ2-3; 11 bases line up with TRBD2. CDR3 length equals 15 residues. With V trimmed by 5 bases and J by 4 bases, 5 bases remained unmatched. Germline-derived CDR1 and CDR2 are ENHRY and SYGVKD. This CDR3 reads CAISLLAGASDTQYF. Here the CDR3 DNA reads TGTGCCATCAGTCTACTAGCGGGGGCCTCAGATACGCAGTATTTT.

The chain recombines TRBV24-1 with TRBJ2-7, with TRBD2 as a possible D gene (5 bases). V was pared by 3 bases and J by 7 bases, with 12 bases between. The CDR3 contains 13 residues. CDR1 is KGHDR and CDR2 is SFDVKD in the germline V gene. The chain's CDR3 is CATSDRGYQEQYF. CDR3 coding DNA: TGTGCCACCAGTGATCGGGGATACCAAGAGCAGTACTTC.

This chain links TRBV11-2 with TRBJ2-7; D possibly corresponds to TRBD2 (5 bases). CDR3 length: 13 amino acids. The V gene lost 6 bases and the J gene lost 6 bases, with 15 bases spanning the gap. Germline lookup yields CDR1 SGHAT and CDR2 FQNNGV. CDR3 residues: CASRPGGSGEQYF. CDR3 bases: TGTGCCAGCAGACCTGGAGGTTCCGGCGAGCAGTACTTC. Together with reference TRBV11-2 and TRBJ2-7, the CDR3 gives the full variable domain: EAGVAQSPRYKIIEKRQSVAFWCNPISGHATLYWYQQILGQGPKLLIQFQNNGVVDDSQLPKDRFSAERLKGVDSTLKIQPAKLEDSAVYLCASRPGGSGEQYFGPGTRLTVT.

The chain uses TRBV5-6 and TRBJ2-5; 8 bases fit TRBD2. This CDR3 spans 17 amino acids. Losses at the gene ends were 0 bases for V and 5 bases for J; bases not matched to a gene: 12. The germline V gene has CDR1 SGHDT and CDR2 YYEEEE. This chain's CDR3 is CASSLVVAGGQGETQYF. CDR3 nucleotide sequence: TGTGCCAGCAGCTTGGTTGTTGCGGGGGGCCAGGGGGAGACCCAGTACTTC.

CDR3 region: CATSDLGGEASSTDTQYF. CDR3 bases: TGTGCCACCAGTGACCTAGGGGGTGAGGCCTCTAGCACAGATACGCAGTATTTT. This sequence joins TRBV24-1 and TRBJ2-3, with D perhaps TRBD1 (6 bases). V gave up 4 bases and J gave up 0 bases, with 19 bases separating them. CDR1 and CDR2 from the germline V gene are KGHDR and SFDVKD. The CDR3 extends over 18 amino acids.

The genes are TRBV30 and TRBJ1-1; D is undetermined. Germline V CDR1 and CDR2: GTSNPN, SVGIG (reference sequence). This CDR3 has 12 amino acids. The V gene lost 8 bases and the J gene lost 1 base, with 11 bases spanning the gap. Here the CDR3 DNA reads TGTGCCCGAGGGCTCCAGAACACTGAAGCTTTCTTT. It yields the protein CARGLQNTEAFF.

The V and J genes are TRBV23-1 and TRBJ1-4; 8 nucleotides align to TRBD1. TRBV23-1 is an ORF for which the function is uncertain. This CDR3 has 19 residues. Trimming at V came to 0 bases and at J to 0 bases, leaving 9 bases not matched to a gene. CDR3 amino acids: CASSQSAGGSPATNEKLFF. Written as DNA, the CDR3 is TGCGCCAGCAGTCAATCGGCAGGGGGCTCACCTGCAACTAATGAAAAACTGTTTTTT.

V and J are TRBV7-9 and TRBJ1-4, with D possibly TRBD1 on 6 matching bases. Trimming removed 3 bases at V and 3 bases at J, with 14 bases between. This CDR3 has 16 amino acids. Germline V gene sequence: CDR1 SEHNR, CDR2 FQNEAQ (reference sequence). CDR3 amino acids: CASSFVGTRPNEKLFF. In nucleotides, the CDR3 is TGTGCCAGCAGCTTTGTCGGGACACGACCTAATGAAAAACTGTTTTTT.

The V call is TRBV10-3, the J call TRBJ1-5; 7 bases line up with TRBD1. CDR1 ENHRY and CDR2 SYGVKD come from the germline V gene. The CDR3 contains 15 residues. J gave up 2 bases and V 6 bases, and 7 bases lay outside the gene matches. The CDR3 loop reads CAIRATGVGNQPQHF. DNA of the CDR3: TGTGCCATCAGGGCTACAGGGGTGGGCAATCAGCCCCAGCATTTT.

The CDR3, as DNA: TGTGCCAGCAGCTTACTTAACTATGGCTACACCTTC. This sequence encodes CASSLLNYGYTF. The rearrangement joins TRBV7-2 to TRBJ1-2; D unclear. Trimming shortened V by 2 bases and J by 1 base, and 2 bases separated the two germline ends. The CDR3 sequence is 12 residues long. Germline lookup yields CDR1 SGHTA and CDR2 FQGNSA. Complete variable domain (other parts from reference TRBV7-2 and TRBJ1-2): GAGVSQSPSNKVTEKGKDVELRCDPISGHTALYWYRQSLGQGLEFLIYFQGNSAPDKSGLPSDRFSAERTGGSVSTLTIQRTQQEDSAVYLCASSLLNYGYTFGSGTRLTVV.

The chain uses TRBV27 and TRBJ2-5; TRBD1 is a possible D gene (6 bases). V lost 5 bases, J lost 3 bases, and 10 bases lay in between. Germline-derived CDR1 and CDR2 are MNHEY and SMNVEV (reference sequence). CDR3 length: 13 residues. Here the CDR3 reads CASSRGMKETQYF. CDR3 nucleotides: TGTGCCAGCAGTAGGGGGATGAAAGAGACCCAGTACTTC.

The chain joins TRBV24-1 to TRBJ2-1; 9 nucleotides line up with TRBD1. The germline V gene encodes CDR1 KGHDR and CDR2 SFDVKD. V shed 0 bases and J 10 bases; nucleotides not matched to a gene: 6. This CDR3 has 15 residues. The CDR3 coding sequence is TGTGCCACCAGTGATTTGAAGGGACAGGGTCGGGAGCAGTTCTTC. Translated: CATSDLKGQGREQFF.

This clone has just one count. The chain employs TRBV7-4 and TRBJ1-1; 8 positions match TRBD1. V gave up 0 bases and J gave up 1 base; unmatched junction bases: 4. This CDR3 region has 16 residues. Germline loops: CDR1 SGHVT, CDR2 SQSDAQ. For the CDR3, the DNA is TGTGCCAGCAGCTTAGCGGGGGGGACAGGGAACACTGAAGCTTTCTTT. It yields the protein CASSLAGGTGNTEAFF.

The J gene is TRBJ1-1, the V gene TRBV12-3 or TRBV12-4; D is undetermined. V was shortened by 5 bases and J by 4 bases, with 5 bases between the two germline ends. The CDR3 is 11 amino acids. CDR3 DNA: TGTGCCAGCAGTCGAGGCACTGAAGCTTTCTTT. Encoded protein: CASSRGTEAFF.

The J gene is TRBJ1-2, the V gene TRBV6-6, with 7 bases that match TRBD1. V was pared by 6 bases and J by 3 bases, with 4 bases of the junction left unmatched. The CDR3 totals 13 residues. The germline CDR1 and CDR2 sequences are MNHNY and SVGAGI (reference sequence). The CDR3 reads CASSSGTDYGYTF. CDR3 in DNA: TGTGCCAGCAGCTCCGGGACAGACTATGGCTACACCTTC.

The sample holds a few counts of this clone. The CDR3 nucleotides are TGTGCCAGCAGCGTCCGGGACAGGGTAAAGGAGCAGTACTTC. The encoded protein is CASSVRDRVKEQYF. The genes are TRBV7-8 and TRBJ2-7; 9 nucleotides align to TRBD1. This CDR3 is built from 14 residues. Germline CDR1 is SGHVS and CDR2 is FQNEAQ. J gave up 7 bases and V 5 bases, and 9 bases lay outside the gene matches.

This clone has more than one count but fewer than ten. The chain joins TRBV7-3 to TRBJ2-1, with D maybe TRBD1 (5 bases). Per the germline V gene, CDR1 is SGHTA and CDR2 is FQGTGA. The CDR3 is made up of 14 amino acids. V lost 5 bases and J 7 bases, leaving 15 bases between the germline ends. CDR3 region: CASSPTVYINEQFF. CDR3 DNA sequence: TGTGCCAGCAGCCCGACAGTTTACATAAATGAGCAGTTCTTC.

The V gene is TRBV5-1, the J gene TRBJ1-2; 7 bases fit TRBD1. V was pared by 3 bases and J by 6 bases, with 5 bases of the junction left unmatched. There are 13 residues in the CDR3. The V gene's germline CDR1 is SGHRS and CDR2 YFSETQ. CDR3: CASSSAGTDGYTF. The CDR3 nucleotides are TGCGCCAGCAGCTCAGCCGGGACAGATGGCTACACCTTC.

Points on this clone: A much more abundant neighbour one base away suggests this may be a read error. This chain joins TRBV24-1 and TRBJ1-5; tentative D call: TRBD1 (6 bases). From germline, CDR1 is KGHDR and CDR2 SFDVKD. The CDR3 spans 12 residues. CDR3 loop: CATNDPQGTQHF. The CDR3 DNA reads TGTGCCACCAATGATCCGCAGGGGACCCAGCATTTT.

V is TRBV7-9 and J is TRBJ2-5; 7 bases are a match to TRBD2. The trim removed 1 base at V and 2 bases at J, leaving 7 bases unmatched. The length of the CDR3 is 16 residues. Germline CDR1 and CDR2: SEHNR and FQNEAQ (reference sequence). The CDR3 is CASSLGRTGGQETQYF. For the CDR3, the DNA is TGTGCCAGCAGCTTAGGCAGGACCGGGGGGCAAGAGACCCAGTACTTC.

The rearrangement links TRBV15 to TRBJ2-7, with TRBD1 identical over 9 bases. V was clipped by 3 bases and J by 2 bases; unmatched bases: 8. This CDR3 comprises 16 residues. In germline, CDR1 is LNHNV, CDR2 YYDKDF (reference sequence). CDR3 in amino acids: CATSSSDRGITYEQYF. The CDR3 DNA reads TGTGCCACCAGCAGCTCGGACAGGGGAATCACCTACGAGCAGTACTTC.

The chain carries TRBV6-5 and TRBJ2-7, with a weak D call TRBD1 (5 bases). Germline CDR1 is MNHEY and CDR2 is SVGAGI. The CDR3 runs to 11 residues. V gave up 7 bases and J gave up 7 bases, with 11 bases separating them. CDR3 in amino acids: CASIRAGEQYF. The CDR3, as DNA: TGTGCCAGCATCCGGGCAGGGGAGCAGTACTTC.

The chain employs TRBV5-1 and TRBJ1-5, with a tentative D call TRBD1 (5 bases). V was pared by 4 bases and J by 0 bases, with 8 bases between. Looked up from germline, CDR1 is SGHRS and CDR2 is YFSETQ. The CDR3 has 14 amino acids. The CDR3 is CASSPTDSNQPQHF. CDR3 bases: TGCGCCAGCAGCCCGACAGATAGCAATCAGCCCCAGCATTTT.